These 2 T cell receptor beta chains share one sample of origin, sequenced in a study of CD8+ T cells in alopecia areata. The authors extracted RNA and reverse transcribed it into cDNA as the sequencing template. Only in-frame clones appear in the TCRdb table, and some are missing; sequencing was by immunoSEQ multiplex PCR. This sample has around 140,000 clones, with roughly three fifths found just once. The source material was CD4+ T cells sorted from blood, sampled at week 0. All receptors come from a human donor with alopecia areata.

The chain is built from TRBV30 and TRBJ1-6, with a possible D match to TRBD1 (6 bases). The CDR3 is 16 residues long. CDR1 is GTSNPN, CDR2 SVGIG, per germline (reference sequence). The ends were cut back, 2 bases at V and 7 bases at J, with 18 bases in the middle. The CDR3 protein is CAWSTGMGSVNSPLHF. CDR3 DNA sequence: TGTGCCTGGAGTACAGGGATGGGTAGTGTGAATTCACCCCTCCACTTT.

V gene TRBV7-2 combines with J gene TRBJ2-1, with D uncertain. This CDR3 is 13 amino acids long. The V end was cut by 1 base, the J end by 10 bases, with 11 bases between. Looked up from germline, CDR1 is SGHTA and CDR2 is FQGNSA. CDR3: CASSLVGGIEQFF. CDR3 nucleotides: TGTGCCAGCAGCTTAGTTGGTGGGATAGAGCAGTTCTTC.